This TCR beta chain emerged from a study of control samples from healthy donors and cancer patients. Sequenced by immunoSEQ multiplex PCR; TCRdb stores in-frame clones only, minus some. The table lists 45,000 to 60,000 clones, about 95% of them singletons, with 4% in the top ten. This clone has a single count. Source material: blood. This receptor was identified in a man aged 25-40 years in good health.

CDR3: CAWGSGGSTGNTIYF. CDR3 DNA sequence: TGTGCCTGGGGATCGGGGGGATCGACTGGAAACACCATATATTTT. The chain recombines TRBV30 with TRBJ1-3; D might be TRBD1 (5 bases). V gave up 5 bases and J gave up 2 bases, with 16 bases separating them. From germline, CDR1 is GTSNPN and CDR2 SVGIG (reference sequence). CDR3 length: 15 residues.